The clone carrying this T cell receptor beta chain occurred many times. What it binds is not known. Molecular barcoding with unique molecular identifiers was used for the TCRbeta library. TCRdb independently ran MiXCR on the PCR reads; one entry per CDR3 protein. Of approximately 300,000 distinct CDR3 sequences listed, over 7% are singletons. Germline CDR1 ENHRY, CDR2 SYGVKD. V shed 2 bases and J shed 4 bases, with 12 bases lying between them. This CDR3 is 15 amino acids long. This entry comes from a study of T-cell reconstitution after alpha-beta-depleted transplantation in children. Findings and limits, study-wide: Several hundred expanded graft clones reportedly were the source of alpha-beta T cells about two months after transplant. One year after transplant, T-cell counts and diversity came mostly from newly produced T cells.

The TCR was taken from a female patient aged 2 to 10 who had a stem cell transplant for Fanconi anemia, so the T cells may come from the graft donor. The gene calls are TRBV10-3 and TRBJ2-1; possibly TRBD1 for D (5 bases). The sequencing used peripheral blood, collected 360 days after TCRalphabeta/CD19-depleted stem cell transplant. CDR3 protein: CAISETMTAYNEQFF. CDR3 in DNA: TGTGCCATCAGTGAGACAATGACAGCGTACAATGAGCAGTTCTTC.